The clone carrying this T cell receptor (beta chain) was counted between two and nine times. Its antigen remains unidentified. This specimen belongs to a study of beta chain features in type 1 diabetes. Study-wide points: Significant though moderate, a shortening of TCRB CDR3s appeared in all four CD4+ subsets of Type 1 diabetes patients. Patients with type 1 diabetes carried fewer insertions and had more deletions at their VDJ junctions.

Looked up from germline, CDR1 is SGDLS and CDR2 is YYNGEE. There are 15 residues in the CDR3. With V trimmed by 3 bases and J by 6 bases, 6 bases remained unmatched. Purity exceeding 95% was reached by all sorted populations. cDNA synthesis used the whole RNA isolate, giving expressed TCRB sequences. Samples of naive, central memory and regulatory T cells yielded a mean of around 3.7 million reads. TCRdb's table, derived via immunoSEQ multiplex PCR, lists solely in-frame clones and lacks some. The table includes about 150,000 clones, about 9.3% detected once. The sequenced sample consisted of central memory CD4+ T cells from blood. The TCR was taken from a man younger than 45 with type 1 diabetes. The chain carries TRBV9 and TRBJ1-5, with 10 bases lining up with TRBD1. CDR3: CASSGGQGGFQPQHF. CDR3 nucleotide sequence: TGTGCCAGCAGCGGCGGACAGGGGGGATTTCAGCCCCAGCATTTT.